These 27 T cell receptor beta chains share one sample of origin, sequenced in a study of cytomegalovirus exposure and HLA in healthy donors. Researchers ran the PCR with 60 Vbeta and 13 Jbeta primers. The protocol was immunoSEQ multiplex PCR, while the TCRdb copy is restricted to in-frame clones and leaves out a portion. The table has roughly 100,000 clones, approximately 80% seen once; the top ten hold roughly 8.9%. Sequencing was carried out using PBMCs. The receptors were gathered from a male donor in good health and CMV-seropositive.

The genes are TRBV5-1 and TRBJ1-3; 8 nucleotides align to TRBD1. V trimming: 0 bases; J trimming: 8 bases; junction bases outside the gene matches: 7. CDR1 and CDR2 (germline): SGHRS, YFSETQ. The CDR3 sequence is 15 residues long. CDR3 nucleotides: TGCGCCAGCAGCTTGGGACAGGGGAATTCGGACACCATATATTTT. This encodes CASSLGQGNSDTIYF.

CDR3 bases: TGTGCCAGCAGCTCCAATCGACACCTCGAGCAGTACTTC. Amino acids: CASSSNRHLEQYF. The chain couples TRBV11-1 to TRBJ2-7; D is unresolved. The CDR3 spans 13 residues. CDR1 and CDR2 from the germline V gene are SGHAT and FQDESV (reference sequence). V dropped 4 bases and J dropped 6 bases, with 13 bases sitting between them.

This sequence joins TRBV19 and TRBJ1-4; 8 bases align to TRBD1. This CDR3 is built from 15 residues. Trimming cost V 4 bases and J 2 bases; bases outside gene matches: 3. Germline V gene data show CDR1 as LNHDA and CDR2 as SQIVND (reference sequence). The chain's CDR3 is CASSTDRVTNEKLFF. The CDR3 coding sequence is TGTGCCAGTAGTACGGACAGGGTTACTAATGAAAAACTGTTTTTT.

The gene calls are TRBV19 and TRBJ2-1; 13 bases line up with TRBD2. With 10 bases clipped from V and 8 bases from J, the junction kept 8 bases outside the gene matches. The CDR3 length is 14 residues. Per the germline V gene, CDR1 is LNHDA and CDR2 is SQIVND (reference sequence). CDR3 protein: CATSGLAGEDEQFF. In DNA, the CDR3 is TGTGCCACGTCTGGACTAGCGGGGGAGGATGAGCAGTTCTTC.

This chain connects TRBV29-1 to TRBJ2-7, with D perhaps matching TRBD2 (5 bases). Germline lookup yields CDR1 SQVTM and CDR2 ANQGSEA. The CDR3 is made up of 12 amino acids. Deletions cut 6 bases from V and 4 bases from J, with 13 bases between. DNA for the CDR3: TGCAGCGTAATGATTCTAGCTTACGAGCAGTACTTC. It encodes CSVMILAYEQYF.

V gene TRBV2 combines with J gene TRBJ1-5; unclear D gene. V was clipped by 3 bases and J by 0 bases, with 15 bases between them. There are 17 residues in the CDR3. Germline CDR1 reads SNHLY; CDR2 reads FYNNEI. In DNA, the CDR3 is TGTGCCAGCAGTGAGTTTATCCAGACATATAGCAATCAGCCCCAGCATTTT. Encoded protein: CASSEFIQTYSNQPQHF.

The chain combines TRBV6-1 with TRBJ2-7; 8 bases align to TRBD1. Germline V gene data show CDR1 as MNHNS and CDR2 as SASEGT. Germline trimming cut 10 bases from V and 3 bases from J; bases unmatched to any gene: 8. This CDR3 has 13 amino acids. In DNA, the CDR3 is TGTGCCACCGCCGGGACAGGTCTCTACGAGCAGTACTTC. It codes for CATAGTGLYEQYF.

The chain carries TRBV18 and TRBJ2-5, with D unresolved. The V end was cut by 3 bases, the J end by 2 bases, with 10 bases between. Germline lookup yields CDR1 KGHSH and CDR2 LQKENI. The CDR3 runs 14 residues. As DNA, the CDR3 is TGTGCCAGCTCACCTCAGACTCGGCAAGAGACCCAGTACTTC. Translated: CASSPQTRQETQYF.

The CDR3 region has the DNA TGCAGCCAACTAGGGACAGGGAGAAATACGCAGTATTTT. It is translated as CSQLGTGRNTQYF. The chain recombines TRBV29-1 with TRBJ2-3, with TRBD1 matching 9 bases. The CDR3 sequence is 13 residues long. V shed 8 bases, J shed 7 bases, and the junction held 10 bases outside the gene matches. CDR1 is SQVTM, CDR2 ANQGSEA, per germline.

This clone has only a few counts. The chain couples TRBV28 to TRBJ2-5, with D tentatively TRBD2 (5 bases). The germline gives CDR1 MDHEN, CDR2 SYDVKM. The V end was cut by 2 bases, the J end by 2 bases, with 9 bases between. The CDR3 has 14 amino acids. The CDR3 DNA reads TGTGCCAGCAGTTTACTCGGGATGCAAGAGACCCAGTACTTC. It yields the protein CASSLLGMQETQYF.

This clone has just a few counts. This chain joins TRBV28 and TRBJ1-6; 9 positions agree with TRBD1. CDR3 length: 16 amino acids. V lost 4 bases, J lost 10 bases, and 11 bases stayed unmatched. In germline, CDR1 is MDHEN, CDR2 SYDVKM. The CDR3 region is CASSSPGQGPVSPLHF. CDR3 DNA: TGTGCCAGCAGTTCACCGGGACAGGGCCCCGTATCACCCCTCCACTTT.

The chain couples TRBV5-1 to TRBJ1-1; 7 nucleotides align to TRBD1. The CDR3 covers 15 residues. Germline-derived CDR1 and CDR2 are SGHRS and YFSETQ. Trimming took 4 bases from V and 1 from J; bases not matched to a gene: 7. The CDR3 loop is CASSPQGQTNTEAFF. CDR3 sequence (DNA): TGCGCCAGCAGCCCGCAGGGACAGACGAACACTGAAGCTTTCTTT.

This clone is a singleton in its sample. CDR3: CAWSVDRGYEQYF. For the CDR3, the DNA is TGTGCCTGGAGTGTAGACAGGGGCTACGAGCAGTACTTC. This rearrangement joins TRBV30 to TRBJ2-7; 8 bases fit TRBD1. The CDR3 is made up of 13 amino acids. Germline-derived CDR1 and CDR2 are GTSNPN and SVGIG (reference sequence). V lost 0 bases to trimming and J lost 3 bases; unmatched junction nucleotides: 1.

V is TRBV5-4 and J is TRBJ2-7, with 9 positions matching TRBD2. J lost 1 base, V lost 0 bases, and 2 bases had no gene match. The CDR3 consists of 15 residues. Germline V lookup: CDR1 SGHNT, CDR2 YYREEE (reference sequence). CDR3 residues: CASSLGGGGSYEQYF. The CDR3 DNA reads TGTGCCAGCAGCTTGGGCGGGGGGGGATCCTACGAGCAGTACTTC.

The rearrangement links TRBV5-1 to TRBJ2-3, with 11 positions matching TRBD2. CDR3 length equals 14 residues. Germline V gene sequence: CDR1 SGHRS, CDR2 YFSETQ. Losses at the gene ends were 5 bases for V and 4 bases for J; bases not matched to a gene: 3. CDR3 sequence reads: CASRLAGGADTQYF. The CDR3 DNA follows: TGCGCCAGCAGATTAGCGGGAGGGGCAGATACGCAGTATTTT.

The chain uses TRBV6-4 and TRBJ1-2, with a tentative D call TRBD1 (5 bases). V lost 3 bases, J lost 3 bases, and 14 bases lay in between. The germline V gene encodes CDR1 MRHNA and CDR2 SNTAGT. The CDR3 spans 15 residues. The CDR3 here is CASSDMGRRDYGYTF. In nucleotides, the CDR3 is TGTGCCAGCAGTGATATGGGGCGGAGAGACTATGGCTACACCTTC.

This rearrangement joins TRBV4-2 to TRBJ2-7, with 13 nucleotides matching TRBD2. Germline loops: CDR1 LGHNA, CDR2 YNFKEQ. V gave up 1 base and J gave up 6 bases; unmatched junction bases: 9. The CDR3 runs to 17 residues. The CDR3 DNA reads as TGTGCCAGCAGCCAAGGGACTAGCGGGAGTTCGGTGAGCGAGCAGTACTTC. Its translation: CASSQGTSGSSVSEQYF.

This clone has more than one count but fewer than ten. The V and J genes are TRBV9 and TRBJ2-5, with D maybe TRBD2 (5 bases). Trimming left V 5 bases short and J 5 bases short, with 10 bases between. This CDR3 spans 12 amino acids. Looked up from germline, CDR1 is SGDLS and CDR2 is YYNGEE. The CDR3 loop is CASRGSGETQYF. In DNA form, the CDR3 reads TGTGCCAGCAGGGGCTCGGGGGAGACCCAGTACTTC.

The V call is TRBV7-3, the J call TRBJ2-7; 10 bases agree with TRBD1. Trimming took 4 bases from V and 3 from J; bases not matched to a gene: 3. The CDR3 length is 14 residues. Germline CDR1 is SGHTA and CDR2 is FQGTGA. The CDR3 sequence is CASSSGTGDYEQYF. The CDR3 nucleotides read TGTGCCAGCAGCTCTGGGACAGGGGACTACGAGCAGTACTTC.

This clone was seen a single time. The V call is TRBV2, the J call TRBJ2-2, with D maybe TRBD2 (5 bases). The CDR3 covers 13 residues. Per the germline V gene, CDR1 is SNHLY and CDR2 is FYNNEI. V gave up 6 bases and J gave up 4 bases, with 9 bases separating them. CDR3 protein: CASREVGTGELFF. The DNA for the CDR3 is TGTGCCAGCAGGGAGGTGGGCACCGGGGAGCTGTTTTTT.

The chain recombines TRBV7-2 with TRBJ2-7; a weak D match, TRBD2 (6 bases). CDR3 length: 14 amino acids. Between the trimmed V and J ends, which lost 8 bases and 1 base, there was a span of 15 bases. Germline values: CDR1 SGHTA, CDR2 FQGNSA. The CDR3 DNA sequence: TGTGCCAGCTACCCTGGGAGCGGGTCCTACGAGCAGTACTTC. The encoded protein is CASYPGSGSYEQYF.

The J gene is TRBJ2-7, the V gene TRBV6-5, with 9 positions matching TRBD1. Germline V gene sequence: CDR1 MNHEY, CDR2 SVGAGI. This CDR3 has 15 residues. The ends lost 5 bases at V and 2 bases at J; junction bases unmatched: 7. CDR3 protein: CASSRRTGEPYEQYF. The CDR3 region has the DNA TGTGCCAGCAGTAGGAGGACAGGGGAACCCTACGAGCAGTACTTC.

The CDR3 DNA reads TGTGCCTGGAGTACCCCAGGACTAGTTTCCTACAATGAGCAGTTCTTC. Its protein is CAWSTPGLVSYNEQFF. V is TRBV30 and J is TRBJ2-1, with 7 nucleotides matching TRBD2. The germline V gene encodes CDR1 GTSNPN and CDR2 SVGIG (reference sequence). Trimming removed 2 bases from V and 1 base from J; junction bases left unmatched: 8. The CDR3 spans 16 residues. The variable domain in full, completed from reference TRBV30 and TRBJ2-1, reads SQTIHQWPATLVQPVGSPLSLECTVEGTSNPNLYWYRQAAGRGLQLLFYSVGIGQISSEVPQNLSASRPQDRQFILSSKKLLLSDSGFYLCAWSTPGLVSYNEQFFGPGTRLTVL.

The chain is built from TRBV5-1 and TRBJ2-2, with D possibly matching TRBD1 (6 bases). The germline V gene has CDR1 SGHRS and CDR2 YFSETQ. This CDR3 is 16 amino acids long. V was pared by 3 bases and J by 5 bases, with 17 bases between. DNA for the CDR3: TGCGCCAGCAGCTCGGAAAGGGGGTCGCGGACCGGGGAGCTGTTTTTT. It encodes CASSSERGSRTGELFF.

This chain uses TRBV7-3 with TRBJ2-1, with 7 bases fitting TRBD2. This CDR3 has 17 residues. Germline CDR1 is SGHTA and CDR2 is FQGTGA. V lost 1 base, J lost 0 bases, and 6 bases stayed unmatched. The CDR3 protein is CASSLRGGGSSYNEQFF. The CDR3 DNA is TGTGCCAGCAGCTTAAGGGGTGGCGGGAGCTCCTACAATGAGCAGTTCTTC.

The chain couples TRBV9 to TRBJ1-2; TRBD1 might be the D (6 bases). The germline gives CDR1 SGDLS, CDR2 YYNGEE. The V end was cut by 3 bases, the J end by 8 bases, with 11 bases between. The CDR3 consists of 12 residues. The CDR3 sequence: CASSGRGFGYTF. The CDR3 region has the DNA TGTGCCAGCAGCGGTAGGGGGTTCGGCTACACCTTC.

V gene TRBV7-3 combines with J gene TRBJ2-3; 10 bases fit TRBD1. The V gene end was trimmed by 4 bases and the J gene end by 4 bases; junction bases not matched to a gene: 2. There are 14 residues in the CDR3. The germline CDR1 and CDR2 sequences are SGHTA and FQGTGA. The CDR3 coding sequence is TGTGCCAGCAGCTCCGGACAGGGGGCAGATACGCAGTATTTT. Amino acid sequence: CASSSGQGADTQYF.